The T cell receptor beta chain described here comes from a study of blood T cell repertoires in COVID-19. Study at large: Two consecutive negative NP/OP PCR tests, clearance, or resolved symptoms defined Cohort 3 recovery. Researchers got acute and convalescent COVID-19 samples from the United States, Italy and Spain. Nucleic acid was either cDNA or gDNA, and it came from T cells, B-cell-depleted T cells, or PBMCs.

CDR1 is SGHTA and CDR2 is FQGNSA in the germline V gene. The V gene lost 1 base and the J gene lost 0 bases, with 12 bases spanning the gap. This CDR3 region has 16 residues. The assay was immunoSEQ multiplex PCR, and TCRdb's table has in-frame clones only and misses some. The sample holds around 290,000 clones, around nine tenths seen once. Grouping used clinical history reported by participants in a survey and questionnaire. This receptor was identified in a woman aged 60-75 years in a cohort exposed to, infected with or recovered from COVID-19 (not recorded which). The source material was PBMCs or T cells enriched from blood (not recorded which). V and J are TRBV7-2 and TRBJ1-2; no clear D. The CDR3 region is CASSLVSAVANYGYTF. The CDR3 DNA follows: TGTGCCAGCAGCTTAGTGAGTGCGGTCGCTAACTATGGCTACACCTTC.